The 2 T cell receptor beta chains reported below all come from one sample, sequenced in a study of blood T cell repertoires in COVID-19. Method: immunoSEQ multiplex PCR; TCRdb's copy keeps in-frame clones and lacks some. The sample has fewer than 250,000 clones, around 80% seen once. Sequencing input: peripheral blood. The origin of the receptors is a middle-aged woman with acute or convalescent COVID-19.

Comments on this clone: The same CDR3 can be traced to other DNA sequences in this sample. J is TRBJ2-3 and V is TRBV5-1, with D tentatively TRBD2 (5 bases). Germline V gives CDR1 SGHRS, CDR2 YFSETQ. The germline V and J ends were trimmed by 2 bases and 2 bases, with 6 bases remaining between them. The CDR3 sequence is 13 residues long. CDR3 residues: CASSFGVTDTQYF. CDR3 nucleotides: TGCGCCAGCAGCTTCGGGGTCACAGATACGCAGTATTTT.

V is TRBV6-5 and J is TRBJ2-6; no definite D call. This CDR3 is 15 amino acids long. In germline, CDR1 is MNHEY, CDR2 SVGAGI. V shed 8 bases and J shed 0 bases, with 11 bases lying between them. CDR3 DNA sequence: TGTGCCAGCTCCAACAGCCGCTCTGGGGCCAACGTCCTGACTTTC. It specifies CASSNSRSGANVLTF.